Listed here are 28 T cell receptor beta chains from one sample, sequenced in a study of Graves' ophthalmopathy and Graves' hyperthyroidism. The authors amplified TCR beta CDR3 regions from RNA transcripts. First-round RT-PCR with HTBI primers preceded a second-round multiplex PCR. TCRdb called the multiplex PCR reads again in MiXCR, with one record for every CDR3 protein. The sample has 450,000 to 600,000 distinct CDR3 sequences, about 35% seen once. The source material was peripheral blood or thyroid tissue (not recorded which). The receptors originated from an adult man with Graves' hyperthyroidism.

Concerning this clonotype: Relative to the germline gene, one junction end is altered; a read error may explain this. The chain recombines TRBV10-3 with TRBJ1-2; tentatively, D is TRBD1 (5 bases). The germline gives CDR1 ENHRY, CDR2 SYGVKD. The CDR3 totals 13 residues. The CDR3 is CATGAGSNYGYTF. DNA for the CDR3: TGTGCCACCGGGGCAGGGTCTAACTACGGCTACACCTTC.

This clonotype came up once. The chain couples TRBV10-3 to TRBJ2-6, with 9 positions matching TRBD1. J gave up 11 bases and V 5 bases, and 1 base lay outside the gene matches. The germline CDR1 and CDR2 sequences are ENHRY and SYGVKD. The CDR3 extends over 12 amino acids. The CDR3 loop is CAISRTGDVLTF. As DNA, the CDR3 is TGTGCCATCAGTCGGACAGGGGACGTCCTGACTTTC.

This clonotype was counted ten times or more. The chain recombines TRBV6-5 with TRBJ1-1; TRBD1 matches 8 bases. Germline values: CDR1 MNHEY, CDR2 SVGAGI. J was trimmed by 12 bases and V by 5 bases; bases with no gene match: 8. The CDR3 contains 12 residues. CDR3 sequence: CASSNRQGRSFF. DNA for the CDR3: TGTGCCAGCAGTAACAGACAGGGGAGGTCTTTCTTT.

The V and J genes are TRBV10-1 and TRBJ2-3; 10 nucleotides align to TRBD2. The CDR3 sequence is 14 residues long. From germline, CDR1 is WNHNN and CDR2 SYGVQD (reference sequence). V was pared by 6 bases and J by 6 bases, with 6 bases of the junction left unmatched. CDR3 nucleotides: TGCGCCAGCAGCCGGACTAGCGGTCGGGATACGCAGTATTTT. Amino acids: CASSRTSGRDTQYF.

In this sample, this clonotype turned up many times. This chain links TRBV2 with TRBJ1-1, with TRBD1 identical over 7 bases. The CDR3 extends over 15 amino acids. J gave up 5 bases and V 2 bases, and 8 bases lay outside the gene matches. Germline CDR1 is SNHLY and CDR2 is FYNNEI. The CDR3 DNA sequence: TGTGCCAGCAGTGAAAGGACAGGATATAGGACTGAAGCTTTCTTT. Protein product: CASSERTGYRTEAFF.

The table lists this clonotype with a count of one. The chain has TRBV6-1 and TRBJ1-1; TRBD1 matches at 8 bases. The J segment lost 5 bases and the V segment lost 5 bases, leaving 4 bases of the junction unmatched. This CDR3 has 13 amino acids. Germline CDR1 and CDR2: MNHNS and SASEGT. The CDR3 nucleotides read TGTGCCAGCAGTAAAGGACAGGGAACTGAAGCTTTCTTT. Amino acids: CASSKGQGTEAFF.

This clonotype was seen many times. The gene calls are TRBV10-2 and TRBJ2-7, with 8 bases identical to TRBD1. Losses at the gene ends were 6 bases for V and 3 bases for J; bases not matched to a gene: 7. The CDR3 covers 14 residues. CDR1 is WSHSY, CDR2 SAAADI, per germline. The CDR3 DNA reads TGCGCCAGCAGATCCGGGACAGGCCTCTACGAGCAGTACTTC. This gives the protein CASRSGTGLYEQYF.

This clonotype occurred many times. The chain employs TRBV7-9 and TRBJ1-1; D gene unclear. Trimming pared 2 bases from V and 4 bases from J, leaving 2 bases between. The CDR3 sequence is 11 residues long. In germline, CDR1 is SEHNR, CDR2 FQNEAQ (reference sequence). CDR3 protein: CASSLSTEAFF. The CDR3 DNA is TGTGCCAGCAGCTTATCCACTGAAGCTTTCTTT.

The chain links TRBV29-1 to TRBJ1-2; no reliable D call. This CDR3 spans 17 amino acids. Germline values: CDR1 SQVTM, CDR2 ANQGSEA. V lost 2 bases to trimming and J lost 0 bases, with 19 bases between them. The CDR3, as DNA: TGCAGCGTTGAAAGGAAGGGAACATTCACAGCTAACTATGGCTACACCTTC. Amino acid sequence: CSVERKGTFTANYGYTF.

The V gene is TRBV9, the J gene TRBJ1-5; D might be TRBD1 (5 bases). The germline V gene has CDR1 SGDLS and CDR2 YYNGEE. V was shortened by 6 bases and J by 3 bases, with 19 bases between the two germline ends. This CDR3 region has 16 residues. CDR3 sequence reads: CASNVAGGYANQPQHF. CDR3 DNA sequence: TGTGCCAGCAATGTAGCGGGGGGATACGCCAATCAGCCCCAGCATTTT.

As concerns this clonotype: One base away lies a much larger clone, so this may be a sequencing read error. The CDR3 carries no conserved terminal phenylalanine or tryptophan, so it likely arises from a read error. The chain employs TRBV6-1 and TRBJ1-2, with 8 bases that match TRBD1. The junction had 1 base not matched to a gene; V was cut back by 2 bases and J by 5 bases. This CDR3 comprises 13 residues. CDR1 is MNHNS and CDR2 is SASEGT in the germline V gene. CDR3 bases: TGTGCCAGCAGTGAAAGGACAGGGTATGGCTACACCTCC. Translation: CASSERTGYGYTS.

The chain employs TRBV20-1 and TRBJ2-5; 10 bases align to TRBD2. The CDR3 has 14 residues. The germline gives CDR1 DFQATT, CDR2 SNEGSKA (reference sequence). Trimming cost V 0 bases and J 3 bases; bases outside gene matches: 1. The CDR3 here is CSARDTSGKETQYF. DNA for the CDR3: TGCAGTGCTAGAGATACTAGCGGGAAAGAGACCCAGTACTTC.

This clonotype appeared many times. V and J are TRBV20-1 and TRBJ2-5; 9 bases map to TRBD2. The V gene end was trimmed by 0 bases and the J gene end by 4 bases; junction bases not matched to a gene: 6. The CDR3 contains 15 residues. Looked up from germline, CDR1 is DFQATT and CDR2 is SNEGSKA (reference sequence). For the CDR3, the DNA is TGCAGTGCTAGAGAGATGGCGGGAGGGCTAGAGACCCAGTACTTC. It yields the protein CSAREMAGGLETQYF.

This clonotype was counted once. This may be a read error: a much more frequent sequence differs by one nucleotide. The chain is built from TRBV20-1 and TRBJ2-5; 8 positions match TRBD1. The germline gives CDR1 DFQATT, CDR2 SNEGSKA (reference sequence). This CDR3 comprises 15 residues. The V segment lost 3 bases and the J segment 3 bases; nucleotides outside the gene matches: 9. In DNA form, the CDR3 reads TGCAGTGCTAGCGATTCCAGGGGGCTGGAAGAGACCCAGTACTTC. Translated: CSASDSRGLEETQYF.

This sequence joins TRBV6-5 and TRBJ1-5; D is uncertain. With 5 bases removed from V and 5 bases from J, the gap between germline ends came to 16 bases. Germline CDR1 is MNHEY and CDR2 is SVGAGI. The CDR3 runs to 15 residues. CDR3 protein: CASSEVEGVDQPQHF. Here the CDR3 DNA reads TGTGCCAGCAGTGAAGTCGAGGGAGTGGATCAGCCCCAGCATTTT.

This clonotype was seen ten or more times. The chain combines TRBV25-1 with TRBJ1-1; a weak D match, TRBD1 (6 bases). This CDR3 is built from 13 residues. Per the germline V gene, CDR1 is MGHDK and CDR2 is SYGVNS. V was trimmed by 7 bases and J by 4 bases, leaving 13 bases between them. The CDR3 loop is CASNDRFSTEAFF. The CDR3 DNA follows: TGTGCCAGCAACGACAGGTTCAGCACTGAAGCTTTCTTT.

The chain uses TRBV29-1 and TRBJ2-2; D unclear. The ends were cut back, 8 bases at V and 2 bases at J, with 12 bases in the middle. This CDR3 has 13 residues. Germline CDR1 is SQVTM and CDR2 is ANQGSEA. The CDR3 sequence is CSSFGPNTGELFF. CDR3 sequence (DNA): TGCAGCAGTTTCGGTCCCAACACCGGGGAGCTGTTTTTT.

There are many counts of this clonotype. The chain has TRBV24-1 and TRBJ2-7, with D possibly matching TRBD1 (5 bases). Trimming removed 4 bases from V and 2 bases from J, with 11 bases in between. Per germline, CDR1 KGHDR and CDR2 SFDVKD. The CDR3 consists of 14 residues. CDR3 sequence: CATSEAGYPYEQYF. The CDR3 DNA reads as TGTGCCACCAGTGAGGCAGGGTACCCCTACGAGCAGTACTTC.

This clonotype has just one count. The junction shows a germline mismatch at one end, possibly a read error. V gene TRBV5-1 combines with J gene TRBJ1-2; no definite D call. The CDR3 has 16 amino acids. Germline-derived CDR1 and CDR2 are SGHRS and YFSETQ. CDR3 amino acids: CASSLGIDSALWGYTF. DNA for the CDR3: TGTGCCAGCAGCTTAGGTATTGACTCGGCCCTTTGGGGCTACACCTTC.

This chain connects TRBV29-1 to TRBJ2-5; D is tentatively TRBD1 or TRBD2 (7 bases each). The CDR3 length is 14 residues. V was pared by 1 base and J by 9 bases, with 18 bases between. Looked up from germline, CDR1 is SQVTM and CDR2 is ANQGSEA. Here the CDR3 DNA reads TGCAGCGTTGAAGGGTCGGCAGGGGGGGGGTCCCAGTACTTC. Protein product: CSVEGSAGGGSQYF.

The V and J genes are TRBV7-2 and TRBJ2-3; D is unresolved. Trimming took off 1 base at V and 4 bases at J, with 9 bases between the two ends. Germline CDR1 is SGHTA and CDR2 is FQGNSA. There are 14 residues in the CDR3. CDR3 residues: CASSLDLNSDTQYF. The CDR3 nucleotides read TGTGCCAGCAGCTTAGATCTTAACTCAGATACGCAGTATTTT.

The chain combines TRBV15 with TRBJ2-5; 7 bases agree with TRBD2. Germline values: CDR1 LNHNV, CDR2 YYDKDF (reference sequence). V lost 7 bases, J lost 3 bases, and 8 bases stayed unmatched. This CDR3 comprises 14 residues. The DNA for the CDR3 is TGTGCCACCAACGGGGGGTATAGCGAAGAGACCCAGTACTTC. Protein: CATNGGYSEETQYF.

This clonotype was recorded many times. The V call is TRBV2, the J call TRBJ2-7, with D unclear. Trimming removed 6 bases at V and 4 bases at J, with 10 bases between. This CDR3 is 12 amino acids long. Germline CDR1 reads SNHLY; CDR2 reads FYNNEI. This CDR3 reads CASSDWLYEQYF. In nucleotides, the CDR3 is TGTGCCAGCAGCGACTGGTTATACGAGCAGTACTTC.

Details on this clonotype: A read error is possible here, since a much larger clone lies one base away. The chain carries TRBV19 and TRBJ2-5; D gene unclear. CDR1 and CDR2 (germline): LNHDA, SQIVND (reference sequence). The length of the CDR3 is 15 residues. The V gene lost 1 base and the J gene lost 4 bases, with 13 bases spanning the gap. CDR3 in amino acids: CASSIVGEARETQYF. Here the CDR3 DNA reads TGTGCCAGTAGTATAGTCGGTGAAGCCCGAGAGACCCAGTACTTC. Full variable domain (missing parts from reference TRBV19 and TRBJ2-5): DGGITQSPKYLFRKEGQNVTLSCEQNLNHDAMYWYRQDPGQGLRLIYYSQIVNDFQKGDIAEGYSVSREKKESFPLTVTSAQKNPTAFYLCASSIVGEARETQYFGPGTRLLVL.

The table lists this clonotype with a count of one. The V gene is TRBV20-1, the J gene TRBJ1-2; 8 bases agree with TRBD1. Germline loops: CDR1 DFQATT, CDR2 SNEGSKA (reference sequence). J lost 5 bases, V lost 7 bases, and 12 bases had no gene match. The CDR3 contains 14 residues. This CDR3 is CSGEGQGASYGYTF. The CDR3 DNA sequence: TGCAGTGGGGAGGGTCAGGGGGCGAGTTATGGCTACACCTTC.

At least ten counts were recorded for this clonotype. This rearrangement joins TRBV7-2 to TRBJ2-7; D unclear. The germline CDR1 and CDR2 sequences are SGHTA and FQGNSA. The CDR3 has 13 residues. Trimming took 1 base from V and 5 from J, leaving 9 bases between them. CDR3 residues: CASSLEGFDEQYF. The CDR3 coding sequence is TGTGCCAGCAGCTTAGAAGGGTTCGACGAGCAGTACTTC. Full variable domain (missing parts from reference TRBV7-2 and TRBJ2-7): GAGVSQSPSNKVTEKGKDVELRCDPISGHTALYWYRQSLGQGLEFLIYFQGNSAPDKSGLPSDRFSAERTGGSVSTLTIQRTQQEDSAVYLCASSLEGFDEQYFGPGTRLTVT.

This clonotype came up many times. This sequence joins TRBV2 and TRBJ1-1, with 8 bases aligning to TRBD1. The V gene's germline CDR1 is SNHLY and CDR2 FYNNEI. CDR3 length: 14 residues. V lost 11 bases to trimming and J lost 2 bases; unmatched junction nucleotides: 10. The CDR3 nucleotides are TGTGCCGGAAGCCGGGGACAGGCCAACACTGAAGCTTTCTTT. It yields the protein CAGSRGQANTEAFF.

The V gene is TRBV5-1, the J gene TRBJ2-2, with 7 bases that match TRBD1. J lost 4 bases, V lost 4 bases, and 13 bases had no gene match. The CDR3 has 17 residues. Germline assignment: CDR1 SGHRS and CDR2 YFSETQ. The CDR3 is CASSLTPGTAFTGELFF. CDR3 DNA: TGCGCCAGCAGCCTAACACCCGGGACAGCCTTCACCGGGGAGCTGTTTTTT.